Here is one TCR beta chain with its context. Amplification used 60 Vbeta primers and 13 Jbeta primers. Here immunoSEQ multiplex PCR was the method, and the copy in TCRdb shows in-frame clones only, minus some. The sample lists some 190,000 clones, about 85% occurring once. These data belong to a study of cytomegalovirus exposure and HLA in healthy donors. V was shortened by 0 bases and J by 5 bases, with 11 bases between the two germline ends. Germline V gene lookup returns CDR1 SGDLS and CDR2 YYNGEE. The CDR3 has 14 amino acids. This chain uses TRBV9 with TRBJ1-1; possible D gene TRBD1, 5 bases. The clonotype was recovered from a girl between 10 and 17 years old in good health and CMV-seropositive. The sequenced material came from PBMCs. The CDR3 spells CASSVDQGLTEAFF. DNA for the CDR3: TGTGCCAGCAGCGTAGACCAGGGATTAACTGAAGCTTTCTTT.